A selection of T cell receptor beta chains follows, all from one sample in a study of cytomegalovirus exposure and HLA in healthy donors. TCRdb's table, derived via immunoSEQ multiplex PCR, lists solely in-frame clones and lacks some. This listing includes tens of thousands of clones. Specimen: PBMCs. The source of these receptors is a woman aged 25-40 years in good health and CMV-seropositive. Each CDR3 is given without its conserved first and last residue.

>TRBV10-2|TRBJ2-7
ASSPRRGGGYEQY
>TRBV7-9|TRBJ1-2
ASSSKAGAVYGYT
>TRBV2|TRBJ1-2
ASSEGTPGVGYT
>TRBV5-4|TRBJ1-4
ASSSRPQWTGATNEKLF
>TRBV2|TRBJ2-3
ASSERVFRTDTQY
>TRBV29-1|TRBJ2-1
SVEGAGYNEQF
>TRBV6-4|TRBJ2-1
ASSDSAGSYNEQF
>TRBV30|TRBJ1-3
ASGTGGGNTIY
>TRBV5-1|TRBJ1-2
ASSLYLGTEDLYGYT
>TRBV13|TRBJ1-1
ASSSRLGGGTEAF
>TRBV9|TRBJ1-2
ASSVGAGQGFGYT
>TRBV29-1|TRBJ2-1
SAVKGHRIYNEQF
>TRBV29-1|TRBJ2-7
SAIKGAPYEQY